This TCR beta chain is drawn from a study of monozygotic twins with inflammatory bowel disease. This CDR3 region has 17 residues. The V gene's germline CDR1 is MNHEY and CDR2 SMNVEV (reference sequence). Through template switching, UMIs that included a 6-nucleotide sample barcode were added. Researchers put TCRalpha and TCRbeta cDNA through two nested PCRs lasting roughly 16 and 10 cycles. TCRdb re-analyzed the 5' RACE reads; it lists each CDR3 protein once, without DNA. The sample totals approximately 380,000 distinct CDR3 sequences. The sample comprised blood. This clonotype was obtained from a human donor with ulcerative colitis or Crohn's disease, or a healthy co-twin of an affected twin (not recorded which). V usage is TRBV27 and J usage is TRBJ2-1; without DNA, the TCRdb call of TRBD1 cannot be checked. The CDR3 here is CASSLYPTGDIEDEQFF.